Below are 27 T cell receptor beta chains sequenced from a single sample in a study of OX40 agonist ivuxolimab in advanced cancers. Libraries came from the immunoSEQ multiplex PCR assay. Held by TCRdb, this immuneACCESS table contains in-frame sequences only and omits some clones. Under half of the omission traces to an unresolved V gene where checked; the cause of the rest is unknown. The sample table shows about 62,000 clones, and 79% are seen once. The ten largest account for 9.5% to 13% of the sample. Here the sequenced sample was CD4+ or CD8+ T cells sorted from blood, taken in a trial of the OX40 agonist ivuxolimab. All receptors derive from an adult with an advanced solid tumor such as melanoma, head and neck, liver or kidney cancer.

The genes are TRBV7-3 and TRBJ2-1; 11 positions agree with TRBD2. V lost 6 bases to trimming and J lost 3 bases; unmatched junction nucleotides: 4. The CDR3 is 15 amino acids. Germline assignment: CDR1 SGHTA and CDR2 FQGTGA. The CDR3 region is CASSPGLADYNEQFF. The CDR3 nucleotides read TGTGCCAGCAGTCCGGGACTAGCGGACTACAATGAGCAGTTCTTC.

The gene calls are TRBV7-8 and TRBJ2-3; TRBD2 aligns across 11 bases. The CDR3 has 13 residues. With V trimmed by 5 bases and J by 6 bases, 1 base remained unmatched. The germline V gene has CDR1 SGHVS and CDR2 FQNEAQ. CDR3 amino acids: CASSPSGGDTQYF. The CDR3 nucleotides read TGTGCCAGCAGCCCTAGCGGGGGGGATACGCAGTATTTT.

The V and J genes are TRBV30 and TRBJ2-2; D might be TRBD1 (5 bases). Trimming shortened V by 8 bases and J by 1 base, and 8 bases separated the two germline ends. CDR1 GTSNPN and CDR2 SVGIG come from the germline V gene (reference sequence). The CDR3 length is 12 residues. CDR3 coding DNA: TGTGCCATCCAGGGGAACACCGGGGAGCTGTTTTTT. Encoded protein: CAIQGNTGELFF.

The chain couples TRBV7-1 to TRBJ2-3; 12 bases are a match to TRBD2. TRBV7-1 is reported as an ORF; its role is uncertain. The V and J ends lost 5 bases and 2 bases, in that order; junction bases with no gene match: 5. CDR3 length equals 16 residues. CDR3 protein: CASSPGTSGLTDTQYF. The CDR3 nucleotides read TGTGCCAGCAGCCCCGGGACTAGCGGGCTCACAGATACGCAGTATTTT.

This chain uses TRBV14 with TRBJ2-7; D ambiguous. CDR3 size: 12 residues. Trimming removed 3 bases at V and 5 bases at J, with 8 bases between. Germline V lookup: CDR1 SGHDN, CDR2 FVKESK. The CDR3, as DNA: TGTGCCAGCAGCCATCGGAGAGACGAGCAGTACTTC. This translates into CASSHRRDEQYF. The whole variable domain, filled in from reference TRBV14 and TRBJ2-7, reads EAGVTQFPSHSVIEKGQTVTLRCDPISGHDNLYWYRRVMGKEIKFLLHFVKESKQDESGMPNNRFLAERTGGTYSTLKVQPAELEDSGVYFCASSHRRDEQYFGPGTRLTVT.

The chain employs TRBV9 and TRBJ2-7, with 10 bases that match TRBD2. V lost 0 bases and J lost 7; bases outside the gene matches: 10. The V gene's germline CDR1 is SGDLS and CDR2 YYNGEE. The CDR3 totals 16 residues. This chain's CDR3 is CASSVGPAGGPVEQYF. The CDR3 nucleotides are TGTGCCAGCAGCGTAGGACCAGCGGGGGGGCCCGTTGAGCAGTACTTC.

The chain couples TRBV9 to TRBJ2-1; D may be TRBD1 or TRBD2 (5 bases each). The CDR3 totals 19 residues. The germline CDR1 and CDR2 sequences are SGDLS and YYNGEE. Trimming removed 2 bases at V and 4 bases at J, with 25 bases between. CDR3 sequence: CASSVEGGHDTGAYNEQFF. For the CDR3, the DNA is TGTGCCAGCAGCGTTGAGGGCGGGCACGACACTGGGGCGTACAATGAGCAGTTCTTC. The full variable domain, its missing parts supplied by reference TRBV9 and TRBJ2-1, is DSGVTQTPKHLITATGQRVTLRCSPRSGDLSVYWYQQSLDQGLQFLIQYYNGEERAKGNILERFSAQQFPDLHSELNLSSLELGDSALYFCASSVEGGHDTGAYNEQFFGPGTRLTVL.

This chain connects TRBV6-5 to TRBJ1-2; 9 bases agree with TRBD1. CDR1 is MNHEY and CDR2 is SVGAGI in the germline V gene. Germline trimming cut 5 bases from V and 4 bases from J; bases unmatched to any gene: 8. The CDR3 extends over 15 amino acids. The CDR3 reads CASSPGQGFLYGYTF. Written as DNA, the CDR3 is TGTGCCAGCAGTCCGGGACAGGGCTTCCTCTATGGCTACACCTTC.

The gene calls are TRBV29-1 and TRBJ1-1, with 9 bases aligning to TRBD1. V trimming: 6 bases; J trimming: 1 base; junction bases outside the gene matches: 3. The CDR3 sequence is 13 residues long. Germline CDR1 reads SQVTM; CDR2 reads ANQGSEA. The CDR3 coding sequence is TGCAGCGTGGGGGACAGGGCGAACACTGAAGCTTTCTTT. Protein product: CSVGDRANTEAFF. The full variable domain, completed using reference TRBV29-1 and TRBJ1-1, is SAVISQKPSRDICQRGTSLTIQCQVDSQVTMMFWYRQQPGQSLTLIATANQGSEATYESGFVIDKFPISRPNLTFSTLTVSNMSPEDSSIYLCSVGDRANTEAFFGQGTRLTVV.

The chain links TRBV13 to TRBJ1-1; D may be TRBD1 (5 bases). The CDR3 spans 15 residues. V lost 4 bases and J 1 base, leaving 13 bases between the germline ends. From germline, CDR1 is PRHDT and CDR2 FYEKMQ (reference sequence). CDR3 nucleotides: TGTGCCAGCAGCTCACCGGACACCAAGAACACTGAAGCTTTCTTT. Its translation is CASSSPDTKNTEAFF.

The chain links TRBV7-3 to TRBJ2-2; the D gene is possibly TRBD1 (5 bases). The CDR3 length is 14 residues. The germline V gene encodes CDR1 SGHTA and CDR2 FQGTGA. The V and J ends lost 5 bases and 7 bases respectively, with 14 bases between them. CDR3 in amino acids: CASSILGVSGELFF. In nucleotides, the CDR3 is TGTGCCAGCAGCATCCTAGGGGTCAGCGGGGAGCTGTTTTTT.

This clone was recorded once. The V and J genes are TRBV7-9 and TRBJ2-4; TRBD2 aligns across 7 bases. Germline loops: CDR1 SEHNR, CDR2 FQNEAQ (reference sequence). Germline trimming cut 5 bases from V and 5 bases from J; bases unmatched to any gene: 12. CDR3 length: 16 residues. Here the CDR3 reads CASSPQTSSEENIQYF. CDR3 bases: TGTGCCAGCAGCCCCCAGACTAGCAGCGAAGAAAACATTCAGTACTTC.

This clone was recorded a few times. DNA for the CDR3: TGTGCCAGCAGCTTGAACCCCTACGAGCAGTACTTC. Translating gives CASSLNPYEQYF. This chain connects TRBV5-6 to TRBJ2-7, with no clear D. The CDR3 runs to 12 residues. Trimming took off 1 base at V and 2 bases at J, with 4 bases between the two ends. Germline-derived CDR1 and CDR2 are SGHDT and YYEEEE. The whole variable domain, filled in from reference TRBV5-6 and TRBJ2-7, reads DAGVTQSPTHLIKTRGQQVTLRCSPKSGHDTVSWYQQALGQGPQFIFQYYEEEERQRGNFPDRFSGHQFPNYSSELNVNALLLGDSALYLCASSLNPYEQYFGPGTRLTVT.

The chain links TRBV6-5 to TRBJ2-7; a possible D gene is TRBD2 (7 bases). Germline CDR1 is MNHEY and CDR2 is SVGAGI. The CDR3 sequence is 12 residues long. Trimming stripped 7 bases from V and 11 bases from J, with 18 bases between. CDR3 loop: CASTSHGGLEYF. For the CDR3, the DNA is TGTGCCAGCACCTCACACGGGGGGCTTGAGTACTTC.

The chain has TRBV7-9 and TRBJ2-3, with 9 nucleotides matching TRBD1. CDR3 size: 15 residues. Germline CDR1 SEHNR, CDR2 FQNEAQ (reference sequence). The trim removed 5 bases at V and 3 bases at J, leaving 6 bases unmatched. The DNA of the CDR3 is TGTGCCAGCAGCCAGACAGGGGGAGGGACAGATACGCAGTATTTT. This sequence encodes CASSQTGGGTDTQYF.

The CDR3 sequence: CACETSGGNEQYF. The DNA for the CDR3 is TGTGCCTGCGAGACTAGCGGGGGGAACGAGCAGTACTTC. This rearrangement joins TRBV11-1 to TRBJ2-7; TRBD2 aligns across 13 bases. V trimming: 11 bases; J trimming: 5 bases; junction bases outside the gene matches: 6. The germline V gene encodes CDR1 SGHAT and CDR2 FQDESV (reference sequence). The CDR3 runs to 13 residues.

The V and J genes are TRBV6-4 and TRBJ2-3; D gene ambiguous. The CDR3 consists of 13 residues. The ends were cut back, 3 bases at V and 2 bases at J, with 6 bases in the middle. The germline V gene has CDR1 MRHNA and CDR2 SNTAGT. Here the CDR3 reads CASSDYNTDTQYF. The CDR3, as DNA: TGTGCCAGCAGTGATTACAACACAGATACGCAGTATTTT.

This rearrangement joins TRBV5-1 to TRBJ2-5; 8 bases are a match to TRBD1. The CDR3 runs to 14 residues. J was trimmed by 3 bases and V by 0 bases; bases with no gene match: 1. Germline V gene sequence: CDR1 SGHRS, CDR2 YFSETQ. The chain's CDR3 is CASSLEDREETQYF. The CDR3, as DNA: TGCGCCAGCAGCTTGGAGGACAGGGAAGAGACCCAGTACTTC. Complete variable domain (other parts from reference TRBV5-1 and TRBJ2-5): KAGVTQTPRYLIKTRGQQVTLSCSPISGHRSVSWYQQTPGQGLQFLFEYFSETQRNKGNFPGRFSGRQFSNSRSEMNVSTLELGDSALYLCASSLEDREETQYFGPGTRLLVL.

Only a few counts were recorded for this clone. V is TRBV10-1 and J is TRBJ2-1; 8 bases fit TRBD1. This CDR3 contains 16 residues. Trimming removed 0 bases from V and 7 bases from J; junction bases left unmatched: 8. In germline, CDR1 is WNHNN, CDR2 SYGVQD (reference sequence). CDR3 residues: CASSESGQGIENEQFF. DNA for the CDR3: TGCGCCAGCAGTGAGTCCGGACAGGGCATTGAGAATGAGCAGTTCTTC.

The rearrangement uses TRBV6-1 and TRBJ2-7; 8 positions match TRBD2. The CDR3 runs 15 residues. The germline CDR1 and CDR2 sequences are MNHNS and SASEGT. J was trimmed by 4 bases and V by 6 bases; bases with no gene match: 11. The CDR3 bases are TGTGCCAGCAGGACGCGCCCGGGGGGGGCGTACGAGCAGTACTTC. It codes for CASRTRPGGAYEQYF.

Notes on this clone: Compared with germline, one end of the junction differs, possibly owing to a read error. The J gene is TRBJ1-3, the V gene TRBV5-4, with 9 bases identical to TRBD1. Germline V gene sequence: CDR1 SGHNT, CDR2 YYREEE (reference sequence). CDR3 size: 17 residues. CDR3 sequence: CASSQGVGQGLGNTIYF. DNA of the CDR3: TGCGCCAGCAGCCAAGGGGTGGGACAGGGCCTAGGAAACACCATATATTTT. Using reference TRBV5-4 and TRBJ1-3 for the parts outside the CDR3, the full variable domain is ETGVTQSPTHLIKTRGQQVTLRCSSQSGHNTVSWYQQALGQGPQFIFQYYREEENGRGNFPPRFSGLQFPNYSSELNVNALELDDSALYLCASSQGVGQGLGNTIYFGEGSWLTVV.

V and J are TRBV10-3 and TRBJ2-7; 10 nucleotides line up with TRBD1. The CDR3 sequence is 14 residues long. Germline CDR1 and CDR2: ENHRY and SYGVKD. Losses at the gene ends were 6 bases for V and 2 bases for J; bases not matched to a gene: 4. CDR3 protein: CAISRDRGAYEQYF. Written as DNA, the CDR3 is TGTGCCATCAGCCGGGACAGGGGAGCCTACGAGCAGTACTTC.

This chain links TRBV7-9 with TRBJ2-7; D gene uncertain. V was clipped by 1 base and J by 0 bases, with 7 bases between them. Germline V lookup: CDR1 SEHNR, CDR2 FQNEAQ (reference sequence). CDR3 length equals 14 residues. The CDR3 protein is CASSLEPVSYEQYF. In DNA, the CDR3 is TGTGCCAGCAGCTTAGAACCTGTCTCCTACGAGCAGTACTTC. Supplemented by reference TRBV7-9 and TRBJ2-7, the full variable domain reads DTGVSQNPRHKITKRGQNVTFRCDPISEHNRLYWYRQTLGQGPEFLTYFQNEAQLEKSRLLSDRFSAERPKGSFSTLEIQRTEQGDSAMYLCASSLEPVSYEQYFGPGTRLTVT.

This chain connects TRBV7-9 to TRBJ2-3; 8 nucleotides line up with TRBD1. CDR3 length: 15 amino acids. Germline V lookup: CDR1 SEHNR, CDR2 FQNEAQ (reference sequence). V gave up 5 bases and J gave up 1 base; unmatched junction bases: 5. DNA of the CDR3: TGTGCCAGCAGCGGGCCGGGACAGGGCACAGATACGCAGTATTTT. Amino acid sequence: CASSGPGQGTDTQYF.

The V and J genes are TRBV30 and TRBJ2-1; 8 nucleotides match TRBD2. The CDR3 is 15 amino acids. V was pared by 1 base and J by 3 bases, with 5 bases of the junction left unmatched. Germline V lookup: CDR1 GTSNPN, CDR2 SVGIG (reference sequence). CDR3 sequence (DNA): TGTGCCTGGAGTGGGGTAGCGGGAAGCTACAATGAGCAGTTCTTC. Protein sequence: CAWSGVAGSYNEQFF.

This clone was seen a handful of times. The chain carries TRBV11-1 and TRBJ2-5; 11 bases match TRBD2. The CDR3 runs to 16 residues. V lost 3 bases to trimming and J lost 0 bases; unmatched junction nucleotides: 3. Germline loops: CDR1 SGHAT, CDR2 FQDESV (reference sequence). The CDR3 is CASSFLAGGYQETQYF. The CDR3 nucleotides are TGTGCCAGCAGCTTTCTAGCGGGGGGCTACCAAGAGACCCAGTACTTC. Variable domain in full (rest from reference TRBV11-1 and TRBJ2-5): EAEVAQSPRYKITEKSQAVAFWCDPISGHATLYWYRQILGQGPELLVQFQDESVVDDSQLPKDRFSAERLKGVDSTLKIQPAELGDSAMYLCASSFLAGGYQETQYFGPGTRLLVL.

The V and J genes are TRBV28 and TRBJ2-7, with D perhaps matching TRBD1 or TRBD2 (5 bases each). This CDR3 is built from 14 residues. Germline V CDR1 and CDR2: MDHEN, SYDVKM. The V end was cut by 6 bases, the J end by 3 bases, with 15 bases between. CDR3 bases: TGTGCCAGCAGAGCCGGGACCATGTTCTACGAGCAGTACTTC. This encodes CASRAGTMFYEQYF.